These 8 T cell receptor beta chains originate from one sample sequenced in a study of blood T cell repertoires in COVID-19. Using immunoSEQ multiplex PCR, the repertoire was profiled, and TCRdb retains in-frame clones only, with some absent. Here the sample spans around 60,000 clones, 72% being singletons. The specimen was peripheral blood. Receptors were obtained from an older woman with COVID-19, enrolled during active disease.

This clone was counted a few times. This chain uses TRBV27 with TRBJ1-4, with D possibly matching TRBD1 (5 bases). The CDR3 is made up of 15 amino acids. V lost 6 bases and J 0 bases, leaving 11 bases between the germline ends. The germline gives CDR1 MNHEY, CDR2 SMNVEV (reference sequence). CDR3 loop: CASSSTAATNEKLFF. The CDR3 DNA reads as TGTGCCAGCAGCTCGACAGCTGCAACTAATGAAAAACTGTTTTTT.

This clone was found a few times. This CDR3 is CASSAPLNYGYTF. The CDR3 DNA reads TGTGCCAGCAGCGCGCCGCTTAACTATGGCTACACCTTC. The genes are TRBV28 and TRBJ1-2; no clear D gene. The V and J ends lost 6 bases and 1 base respectively, with 9 bases between them. Germline-derived CDR1 and CDR2 are MDHEN and SYDVKM. This CDR3 comprises 13 residues.

The chain links TRBV5-8 to TRBJ1-4; D is unclear. Germline assignment: CDR1 SGHTS and CDR2 YDEGEE. The CDR3 contains 15 residues. V was clipped by 4 bases and J by 6 bases, with 16 bases between them. The CDR3, as DNA: TGTGCCAGCAGCCTAAGCAAGGAGACGTATGAAAAACTGTTTTTT. Its translation is CASSLSKETYEKLFF.

The rearrangement joins TRBV5-1 to TRBJ1-4; weak D call: TRBD1 (5 bases). The CDR3 spans 15 residues. The germline CDR1 and CDR2 sequences are SGHRS and YFSETQ. Trimming took 0 bases from V and 6 from J, leaving 12 bases between them. CDR3 loop: CASSLAPGRDEKLFF. DNA for the CDR3: TGCGCCAGCAGCTTGGCCCCAGGGCGAGATGAAAAACTGTTTTTT.

This chain uses TRBV5-5 with TRBJ1-3; a possible D gene is TRBD1 (6 bases). This CDR3 spans 15 amino acids. V lost 0 bases, J lost 2 bases, and 9 bases lay in between. Germline CDR1 reads SGHKS; CDR2 reads YYEKEE (reference sequence). CDR3 DNA sequence: TGTGCCAGCAGCTTGGTCGGACAGCCTGGAAACACCATATATTTT. It codes for CASSLVGQPGNTIYF.

The chain joins TRBV5-1 to TRBJ2-3, with 11 bases matching TRBD2. Trimming cost V 4 bases and J 6 bases; bases outside gene matches: 10. There are 16 residues in the CDR3. Germline lookup yields CDR1 SGHRS and CDR2 YFSETQ. The CDR3 bases are TGCGCCAGCAGCCCGACTAGCGGGGCCACTTGGGATACGCAGTATTTT. This sequence encodes CASSPTSGATWDTQYF.

This chain's CDR3 is CASSPTALAKNIQYF. The CDR3 nucleotides are TGTGCCAGCAGTCCAACAGCTCTAGCCAAAAACATTCAGTACTTC. This chain links TRBV28 with TRBJ2-4; D is uncertain. V lost 5 bases and J lost 0, with 11 bases in between. The CDR3 covers 15 residues. The germline CDR1 and CDR2 sequences are MDHEN and SYDVKM.

The chain links TRBV5-1 to TRBJ2-5; 8 bases fit TRBD2. The length of the CDR3 is 17 residues. V was pared by 0 bases and J by 1 base, with 8 bases of the junction left unmatched. Germline lookup yields CDR1 SGHRS and CDR2 YFSETQ. CDR3 nucleotide sequence: TGCGCCAGCAGCTTGGGCCGGTCTAGCGGGTTCCAAGAGACCCAGTACTTC. Amino acids: CASSLGRSSGFQETQYF.